The clone carrying this TCR beta chain turned up a few times. Only in-frame clones appear in the TCRdb table, and some are missing; sequencing was by immunoSEQ multiplex PCR. The top ten hold approximately 39% of the sample, which has 110,000 or so clones, more than 70% seen once. This sample stems from a study of control samples from healthy donors and cancer patients. Germline assignment: CDR1 SNHLY and CDR2 FYNNEI. CDR3 length: 15 residues. Trimming cost V 5 bases and J 3 bases; bases outside gene matches: 6. This receptor was taken from a man between 45 and 60 years old in good health. Sequencing was done on a sample of blood. V is TRBV2 and J is TRBJ1-4, with TRBD1 identical over 7 bases. CDR3 protein: CASSPGQAANEKLFF. CDR3 in DNA: TGTGCCAGCAGTCCCGGACAGGCTGCTAATGAAAAACTGTTTTTT.